Described below is a single T cell receptor beta chain sequence and its context. Its target is unknown. The CDR3 extends over 16 amino acids. Trimming left V 1 base short and J 4 bases short, with 11 bases between. Germline V lookup: CDR1 SGHAT, CDR2 FQNNGV. The sample belongs to a study of T cell responses to AZD1222 COVID-19 vaccine. Study observations and caveats: Sampled repertoires all dated from after the peak T cell response. At baseline, seropositivity was found in only six or seven AZD1222 recipients.

This table comes from immunoSEQ multiplex PCR, and its TCRdb copy is limited to in-frame clones, with some not included. The data contain some 120,000 clones, roughly nine tenths of them singletons. This sequence originates from an adult who received the AZD1222 COVID-19 vaccine. Sequencing was performed on peripheral blood, taken 28 days after the second AZD1222 dose. This rearrangement joins TRBV11-2 to TRBJ1-6; D is undetermined. The CDR3 sequence: CASSLVVLGYNSPLHF. As DNA, the CDR3 is TGTGCCAGCAGCTTAGTGGTCCTCGGATATAATTCACCCCTCCACTTT.